These T cell receptor beta chains were read from a single sample in a study of blood T cells in healthy people across ages. TCRdb ran MiXCR on the 5' RACE reads and lists one entry per CDR3 protein. Of about 560,000 distinct CDR3 sequences listed, around a quarter are singletons. These data were also filed under a second study, of T cells of mothers and their children.

Sequenced: blood. The receptors derive from a boy aged 2-9 years in good health. Each CDR3 is given with its conserved first and last residue.

v_call: TRBV7-2; j_call: TRBJ2-1; cdr3_aa: CASSARQNEQFF
v_call: TRBV5-1; j_call: TRBJ2-5; cdr3_aa: CASSSASGGAGVTQYF
v_call: TRBV6-5; j_call: TRBJ2-2; cdr3_aa: CASSSLFPGELFF
v_call: TRBV10-3; j_call: TRBJ1-1; cdr3_aa: CAISPDRGGAEAFF
v_call: TRBV27; j_call: TRBJ1-2; cdr3_aa: CASSLSAGQMYLGGYTF
v_call: TRBV20-1; j_call: TRBJ1-1; cdr3_aa: CSAREPRGMNTEAFF
v_call: TRBV7-2; j_call: TRBJ2-7; cdr3_aa: CASRLWAPRLAGGNYEQYF
v_call: TRBV19; j_call: TRBJ1-4; cdr3_aa: CASSPWEEGEKLFF
v_call: TRBV9; j_call: TRBJ2-3; cdr3_aa: CASSDLAGGPGGTQYF
v_call: TRBV14; j_call: TRBJ2-2; cdr3_aa: CASSRLPGAGTGELFF
v_call: TRBV5-1; j_call: TRBJ2-5; cdr3_aa: CASMEQETQYF
v_call: TRBV27; j_call: TRBJ1-2; cdr3_aa: CASSTQRQGDYGYTF
v_call: TRBV2; j_call: TRBJ2-5; cdr3_aa: CASSEPRDPKETQYF
v_call: TRBV29-1; j_call: TRBJ2-2; cdr3_aa: CSVRHTNTGELFF
v_call: TRBV7-9; j_call: TRBJ2-1; cdr3_aa: CASSLLRQGGDEQFF